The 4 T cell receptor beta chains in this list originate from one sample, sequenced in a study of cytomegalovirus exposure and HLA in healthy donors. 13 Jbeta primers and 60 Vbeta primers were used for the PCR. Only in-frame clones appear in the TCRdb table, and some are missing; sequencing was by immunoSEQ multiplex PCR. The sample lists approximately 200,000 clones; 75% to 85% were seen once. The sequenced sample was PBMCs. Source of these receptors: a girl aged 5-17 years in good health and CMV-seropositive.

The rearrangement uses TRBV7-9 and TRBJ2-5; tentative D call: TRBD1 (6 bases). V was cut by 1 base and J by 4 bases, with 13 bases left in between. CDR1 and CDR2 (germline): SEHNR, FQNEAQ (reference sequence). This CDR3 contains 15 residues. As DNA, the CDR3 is TGTGCCAGCAGCTTAGGGTACAGGGACGGAGAGACCCAGTACTTC. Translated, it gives CASSLGYRDGETQYF.

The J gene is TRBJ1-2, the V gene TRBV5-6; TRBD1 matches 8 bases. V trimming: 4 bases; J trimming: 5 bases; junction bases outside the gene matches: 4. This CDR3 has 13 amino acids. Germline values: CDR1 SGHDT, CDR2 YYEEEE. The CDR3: CASSRTGRYGYTF. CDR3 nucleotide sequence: TGTGCCAGCAGCCGGACAGGGCGATATGGCTACACCTTC.

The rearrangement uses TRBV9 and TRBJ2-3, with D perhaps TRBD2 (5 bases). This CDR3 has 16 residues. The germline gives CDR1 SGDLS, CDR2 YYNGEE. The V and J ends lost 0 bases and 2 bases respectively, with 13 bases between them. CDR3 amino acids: CASSVDEGGPTDTQYF. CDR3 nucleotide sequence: TGTGCCAGCAGCGTAGACGAGGGCGGGCCCACAGATACGCAGTATTTT.

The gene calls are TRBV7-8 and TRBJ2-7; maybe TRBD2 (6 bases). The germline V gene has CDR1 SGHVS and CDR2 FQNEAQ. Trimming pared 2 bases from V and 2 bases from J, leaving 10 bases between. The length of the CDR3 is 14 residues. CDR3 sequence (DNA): TGTGCCAGCAGCTTATCCGGGGGTACCTACGAGCAGTACTTC. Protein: CASSLSGGTYEQYF.